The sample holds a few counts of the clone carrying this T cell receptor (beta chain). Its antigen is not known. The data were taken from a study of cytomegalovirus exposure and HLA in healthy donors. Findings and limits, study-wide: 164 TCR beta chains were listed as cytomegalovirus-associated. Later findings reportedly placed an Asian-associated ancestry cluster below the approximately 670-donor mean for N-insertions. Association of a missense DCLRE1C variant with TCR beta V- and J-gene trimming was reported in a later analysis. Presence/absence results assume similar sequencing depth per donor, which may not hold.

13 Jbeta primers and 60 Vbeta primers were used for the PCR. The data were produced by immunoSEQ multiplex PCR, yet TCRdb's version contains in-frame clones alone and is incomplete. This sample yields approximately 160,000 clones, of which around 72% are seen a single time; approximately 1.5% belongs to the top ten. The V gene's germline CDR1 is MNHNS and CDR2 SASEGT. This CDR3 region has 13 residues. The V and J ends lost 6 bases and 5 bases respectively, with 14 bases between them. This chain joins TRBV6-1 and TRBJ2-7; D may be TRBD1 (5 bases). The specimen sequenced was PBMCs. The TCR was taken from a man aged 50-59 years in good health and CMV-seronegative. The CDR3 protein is CASRRQGDDEQYF. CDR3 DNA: TGTGCCAGCAGACGGCAGGGCGACGACGAGCAGTACTTC.